The 16 T cell receptor beta chains in this list originate from one sample, sequenced in a study of shared clonotypes between healthy human individuals. Sequencing was performed with immunoSEQ multiplex PCR; in TCRdb, only in-frame clones are kept and a portion is missing. This sample yields millions of clones, of which 95% are seen a single time; 0.1% to 0.15% belongs to the top ten. Sample: naive CD4+ T cells sorted from blood. Subset reported: CD45RA+ positively selected. The receptors stem from a man between 18 and 29 years old in good health.

This chain links TRBV18 with TRBJ2-6, with TRBD1 matching over 8 bases. V lost 6 bases to trimming and J lost 4 bases; unmatched junction nucleotides: 5. This CDR3 spans 15 amino acids. From germline, CDR1 is KGHSH and CDR2 LQKENI. In nucleotides, the CDR3 is TGTGCCAGCTCGTCGACAGGGGTCGGGGCCAACGTCCTGACTTTC. It codes for CASSSTGVGANVLTF.

The chain combines TRBV11-2 with TRBJ2-7; D gene uncertain. V shed 8 bases and J shed 4 bases, with 9 bases lying between them. The CDR3 totals 11 residues. From germline, CDR1 is SGHAT and CDR2 FQNNGV. Written as DNA, the CDR3 is TGTGCCAGCGTACAATTATACGAGCAGTACTTC. This encodes CASVQLYEQYF.

The genes are TRBV2 and TRBJ2-2; 9 nucleotides agree with TRBD1. CDR3 length: 16 amino acids. Trimming removed 9 bases from V and 0 bases from J; junction bases left unmatched: 8. The V gene's germline CDR1 is SNHLY and CDR2 FYNNEI. CDR3 region: CASRTGVIANTGELFF. DNA for the CDR3: TGTGCCAGTCGGACAGGGGTCATCGCGAACACCGGGGAGCTGTTTTTT.

The gene calls are TRBV10-3 and TRBJ2-3; 7 bases match TRBD1. CDR3 length: 14 amino acids. Germline assignment: CDR1 ENHRY and CDR2 SYGVKD. Trimming at V came to 4 bases and at J to 3 bases, leaving 4 bases not matched to a gene. CDR3 sequence: CAISGQGGTDTQYF. CDR3 sequence (DNA): TGTGCCATCAGTGGACAGGGTGGAACAGATACGCAGTATTTT.

The rearrangement links TRBV21-1 to TRBJ1-5; TRBD1 is the table's D call and was not checked against the DNA. TRBV21-1 is termed a pseudogene. CDR3 size: 16 residues. This CDR3 reads CASSPNGTAHNQPQHF. CDR3 nucleotides: TGTGCCAGCAGCCCCAACGGGACAGCTCACAATCAGCCCCAGCATTTT.

Notes on this clone: Other nucleotide sequences in the sample specify the same CDR3. The chain links TRBV30 to TRBJ2-7; D uncertain. CDR1 and CDR2 (germline): GTSNPN, SVGIG (reference sequence). Trimming shortened V by 3 bases and J by 5 bases, and 8 bases separated the two germline ends. This CDR3 contains 11 residues. The CDR3: CAWSQEDEQYF. The CDR3 DNA is TGTGCCTGGAGCCAGGAAGACGAGCAGTACTTC.

V and J are TRBV11-3 and TRBJ2-5; 7 nucleotides agree with TRBD2. CDR1 and CDR2 (germline): SGHNT, YENEEA. The CDR3 has 14 residues. V shed 5 bases and J 3 bases; nucleotides not matched to a gene: 6. CDR3 nucleotide sequence: TGTGCCAGCAGCATCCGGGGAGGGGAAGAGACCCAGTACTTC. Translated, it gives CASSIRGGEETQYF.

The chain recombines TRBV15 with TRBJ2-5; D possibly corresponds to TRBD2 (6 bases). Germline assignment: CDR1 LNHNV and CDR2 YYDKDF (reference sequence). This CDR3 comprises 14 residues. Trimming removed 5 bases from V and 6 bases from J, with 16 bases in between. Written as DNA, the CDR3 is TGTGCCACCAGCTCCCCGGGGGTAGGGAAGACCCAGTACTTC. Amino acids: CATSSPGVGKTQYF.

The V call is TRBV5-4, the J call TRBJ2-5; TRBD1 matches 8 bases. Germline V gene data show CDR1 as SGHNT and CDR2 as YYREEE (reference sequence). V dropped 1 base and J dropped 4; count of bases not matched to a gene: 6. CDR3 length: 15 amino acids. The CDR3 loop is CASSLNRQGLETQYF. The DNA for the CDR3 is TGTGCCAGCAGCTTGAATCGACAGGGGTTAGAGACCCAGTACTTC.

The chain recombines TRBV28 with TRBJ2-1; 10 bases fit TRBD2. J lost 3 bases, V lost 5 bases, and 7 bases had no gene match. This CDR3 is 16 amino acids long. Germline CDR1 reads MDHEN; CDR2 reads SYDVKM. As DNA, the CDR3 is TGTGCCAGCAGTCTCCCTAGCGGGAGAAACTACAATGAGCAGTTCTTC. It yields the protein CASSLPSGRNYNEQFF.

This chain uses TRBV11-2 with TRBJ1-2, with a possible D match to TRBD1 (6 bases). The germline V gene has CDR1 SGHAT and CDR2 FQNNGV. V shed 6 bases and J shed 6 bases, with 26 bases lying between them. CDR3 length: 17 amino acids. CDR3 sequence: CASSIQQGPPRRDGYTF. DNA for the CDR3: TGTGCCAGCAGTATTCAACAGGGACCTCCGCGTCGTGATGGCTACACCTTC.

This chain connects TRBV18 to TRBJ2-7, with a weak D call TRBD2 (5 bases). CDR3 length equals 13 residues. Germline V lookup: CDR1 KGHSH, CDR2 LQKENI. Trimming cost V 6 bases and J 7 bases, with 16 bases left between them. The CDR3 coding sequence is TGTGCCAGCTCTCCCCTTAAGTCGGGGGAGCAGTACTTC. Translation gives CASSPLKSGEQYF.

The genes are TRBV18 and TRBJ1-4, with D unresolved. CDR1 KGHSH and CDR2 LQKENI come from the germline V gene. Deletions cut 2 bases from V and 4 bases from J, with 11 bases between. The CDR3 consists of 15 residues. CDR3 loop: CASSPVVNSNEKLFF. CDR3 DNA: TGTGCCAGCTCACCAGTCGTAAACAGTAATGAAAAACTGTTTTTT.

Points on this clone: Other nucleotide sequences in the sample specify the same CDR3. V gene TRBV6-1 combines with J gene TRBJ2-3, with TRBD1 matching over 7 bases. This CDR3 comprises 13 residues. Germline trimming cut 3 bases from V and 5 bases from J; bases unmatched to any gene: 2. CDR1 is MNHNS and CDR2 is SASEGT in the germline V gene. For the CDR3, the DNA is TGTGCCAGCAGTGACAGGGGGAGAGATACGCAGTATTTT. It is translated as CASSDRGRDTQYF.

The V call is TRBV10-3, the J call TRBJ1-6; D gene unclear. V was trimmed by 3 bases and J by 7 bases, leaving 7 bases between them. The CDR3 covers 13 residues. CDR1 is ENHRY, CDR2 SYGVKD, per germline. The CDR3 DNA is TGTGCCATCAGTGAAAATGGGAATTCACCCCTCCACTTT. Amino acid sequence: CAISENGNSPLHF.

To note about this clone: The identical CDR3 is also encoded by other nucleotide sequences in the sample. The V call is TRBV5-1, the J call TRBJ1-4; no clear D. Trimming removed 0 bases from V and 3 bases from J, with 6 bases in between. This CDR3 region has 14 residues. The germline gives CDR1 SGHRS, CDR2 YFSETQ. CDR3 sequence: CASSLGGPNEKLFF. The CDR3 DNA is TGCGCCAGCAGCTTGGGTGGCCCTAATGAAAAACTGTTTTTT.